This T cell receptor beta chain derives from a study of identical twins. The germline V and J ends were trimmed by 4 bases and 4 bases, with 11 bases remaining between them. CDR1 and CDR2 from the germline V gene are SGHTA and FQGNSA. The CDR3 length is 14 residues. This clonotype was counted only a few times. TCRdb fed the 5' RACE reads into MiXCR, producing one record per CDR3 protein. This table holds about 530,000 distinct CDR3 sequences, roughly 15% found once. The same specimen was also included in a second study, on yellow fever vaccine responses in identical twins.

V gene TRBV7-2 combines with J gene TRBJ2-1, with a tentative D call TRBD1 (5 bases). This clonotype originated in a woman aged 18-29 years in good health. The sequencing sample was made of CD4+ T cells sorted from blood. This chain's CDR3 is CASSYQGQYNEQFF. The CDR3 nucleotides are TGTGCCAGCAGCTACCAGGGCCAATACAATGAGCAGTTCTTC.